This T cell receptor beta chain was retrieved from a study of OX40 agonist ivuxolimab in advanced cancers. Whole-study context: Patients undergoing dose escalation presented with hepatocellular carcinoma, melanoma, renal cell or head and neck cancer. Age averaged roughly 60 years (range about 20 to 79), and around 78% were male.

Concerning this clone: The antigen remains unidentified.

Trimming shortened V by 4 bases and J by 9 bases, and 17 bases separated the two germline ends. There are 14 residues in the CDR3. Looked up from germline, CDR1 is SGDLS and CDR2 is YYNGEE. Clones were read by immunoSEQ multiplex PCR, and TCRdb kept only the in-frame ones, dropping some. The table has around 77,000 clones, more than 80% seen once. Overall study results and limits: Patients with a partial response at 0.1-3.0 mg/kg had among the lowest clonal expansion.

The sequences come from CD4+ or CD8+ T cells sorted from blood, collected in a trial of the OX40 agonist ivuxolimab. The sequence came from an adult with an advanced solid tumor such as melanoma, head and neck, liver or kidney cancer. The J gene is TRBJ1-5, the V gene TRBV9; D is possibly TRBD1 (6 bases). The CDR3, as DNA: TGTGCCAGCAGCCTGCTGCGGGAAGGGGGGCCCCAGCATTTT. Translation gives CASSLLREGGPQHF.